Listed here is a single T cell receptor beta chain. Its antigen remains unidentified. Naive CD8 cells were CD45RO-negative, positively selected for CCR7, excluding terminally differentiated effector memory CD45RA+ cells. Every one of the donors was a Caucasian adult that lived in Nashville, Tennessee. The CDR3 contains 14 residues. V dropped 3 bases and J dropped 4 bases, with 10 bases sitting between them. CDR1 LGHNA and CDR2 YSLEER come from the germline V gene. The data stem from a study of shared clonotypes between healthy human individuals. Study results and limitations: A reduction in generation probabilities was seen for non-shared clonotypes relative to those shared by all four donors.

Replicate sorted-subset PCRs were loaded with around 0.2 ug DNA, about 28,000 T cell genomes. Produced via immunoSEQ multiplex PCR; TCRdb's table is partial and in-frame only. This sample has about 2.1 million clones, with roughly 91% found just once. This TCR was sampled from a man between 18 and 29 years old in good health. Some clones in this sample may be carry-over from other donors' samples. Sequencing was done on a sample of naive CD8+ T cells from PBMCs. This chain connects TRBV4-3 to TRBJ2-4; the D is unclear. The CDR3 sequence is CASSHSPAKNIQYF. For the CDR3, the DNA is TGCGCCAGCAGCCACTCCCCCGCGAAAAACATTCAGTACTTC.